Here is one T cell receptor (beta chain) with its context. The antigen remains unidentified. This record belongs to a study of T cell repertoires in cytomegalovirus infection. Regarding the study as a whole: HLA-C-restricted CMV clonotypes gave the most frequent clonotype in two of eight donors.

TCRdb reanalysed the reads using MiXCR and keeps one entry per CDR3 protein. Found here are tens of thousands of distinct CDR3 sequences, under 30% of them singletons; the top ten hold 50%. The TCR originated in a human donor in good health (CMV status not recorded). Some clones in this sample may be carry-over from other donors' samples. The sample consisted of CD8+ T cells from cultured PBMCs, taken from culture after CMV antigen stimulation.

This CDR3 reads CASSLRPDRRNQPQHF. CDR3 sequence (DNA): TGTGCCAGCAGTTTAAGGCCGGACAGGCGCAATCAGCCCCAGCATTTT. The V and J genes are TRBV6-2 or TRBV6-3 and TRBJ1-5; TRBD1 aligns across 7 bases. From germline, CDR1 is MNHEY and CDR2 SVGEGT. The CDR3 runs to 16 residues. The V gene end was trimmed by 4 bases and the J gene end by 2 bases; junction bases not matched to a gene: 8.